The 30 T cell receptor beta chains listed next were all sequenced from one sample in a study of T cells in Graves' hyperthyroidism and ophthalmopathy. RNA transcripts served as the template for amplifying TCR beta CDR3 regions. In the first-round RT-PCR of the TCR CDR3, the HTBI primer set was used. TCRdb ran MiXCR on the multiplex PCR reads and lists one entry per CDR3 protein. Of 600,000 or so distinct CDR3 sequences listed, 15% to 20% are singletons. The specimen was blood. All receptors derive from a young woman with Graves' hyperthyroidism.

The DNA for the CDR3 is TGTGCCAGCAGCTTCAGGTCCCCCGCTGGCGGTCGCTCCTACGAGCAGTACTTC. This gives the protein CASSFRSPAGGRSYEQYF. This chain joins TRBV11-2 and TRBJ2-7; no clear D gene. This CDR3 region has 18 residues. Germline V lookup: CDR1 SGHAT, CDR2 FQNNGV. The V end was cut by 3 bases, the J end by 0 bases, with 21 bases between.

In this sample, this clonotype turned up many times. The V and J genes are TRBV2 and TRBJ2-5; 10 nucleotides agree with TRBD1. With 0 bases clipped from V and 4 bases from J, the junction kept 5 bases outside the gene matches. Germline V gene sequence: CDR1 SNHLY, CDR2 FYNNEI. The CDR3 sequence is 16 residues long. The CDR3 is CASSEAFDRGRETQYF. CDR3 DNA: TGTGCCAGCAGTGAAGCTTTCGACAGGGGGCGAGAGACCCAGTACTTC.

This clonotype occurred many times. The chain employs TRBV7-6 and TRBJ1-6; 9 nucleotides align to TRBD1. The length of the CDR3 is 14 residues. Germline CDR1 and CDR2: SGHVS and FNYEAQ. With V trimmed by 0 bases and J by 10 bases, 1 base remained unmatched. CDR3 sequence (DNA): TGTGCCAGCAGCTTAGCGGGGACAGGGTCACCCCTCCACTTT. It translates to CASSLAGTGSPLHF.

Only a few counts were recorded for this clonotype. The chain links TRBV20-1 to TRBJ2-1; D remains ambiguous. The germline CDR1 and CDR2 sequences are DFQATT and SNEGSKA (reference sequence). The CDR3 contains 15 residues. The ends were cut back, 2 bases at V and 7 bases at J, with 18 bases in the middle. The CDR3 reads CSARSGGSIKNEQFF. CDR3 in DNA: TGCAGTGCTAGATCGGGCGGAAGTATCAAGAATGAGCAGTTCTTC.

This clonotype was seen at least ten times. The chain employs TRBV27 and TRBJ1-1; D remains unclear. In germline, CDR1 is MNHEY, CDR2 SMNVEV (reference sequence). The CDR3 runs to 12 residues. V lost 10 bases to trimming and J lost 6 bases, with 15 bases between them. Here the CDR3 DNA reads TGTGCCACTAGGACGGGAATTTCTGAAGCTTTCTTT. It codes for CATRTGISEAFF.

This clonotype was counted a few times. CDR3 bases: TGTGCCAGCAGTGAATGGACAGAAAAAGAGACCCAGTACTTC. Translated, it gives CASSEWTEKETQYF. The chain is built from TRBV25-1 and TRBJ2-5; D may be TRBD1 (6 bases). The V end was cut by 1 base, the J end by 3 bases, with 9 bases between. The CDR3 is made up of 14 amino acids. CDR1 and CDR2 from the germline V gene are MGHDK and SYGVNS.

This clonotype was seen at least ten times. The chain carries TRBV3-1 and TRBJ1-1; TRBD1 aligns across 8 bases. Trimming took 0 bases from V and 5 from J; bases not matched to a gene: 8. This CDR3 region has 16 residues. From germline, CDR1 is LGHDT and CDR2 YNNKEL (reference sequence). The CDR3 spells CASSQDLGQVATEAFF. The CDR3 DNA reads TGTGCCAGCAGCCAAGATCTGGGACAGGTGGCTACTGAAGCTTTCTTT.

The chain is built from TRBV24-1 and TRBJ2-1; TRBD2 matches 9 bases. The trim removed 2 bases at V and 8 bases at J, leaving 9 bases unmatched. Germline V gene sequence: CDR1 KGHDR, CDR2 SFDVKD. CDR3 length equals 16 residues. In DNA, the CDR3 is TGTGCCACCAGTGATTCAGCTAGCGGGACCTCGGATGAGCAGTTCTTC. Its translation is CATSDSASGTSDEQFF.

This clonotype was detected ten times or more. This chain connects TRBV28 to TRBJ2-7; a possible D gene is TRBD2 (6 bases). CDR1 is MDHEN and CDR2 is SYDVKM in the germline V gene. The CDR3 has 14 residues. V was shortened by 5 bases and J by 5 bases, with 16 bases between the two germline ends. The CDR3 sequence is CASSGVGGKDEQYF. Here the CDR3 DNA reads TGTGCCAGCAGTGGGGTGGGGGGAAAAGACGAGCAGTACTTC.

This clonotype was counted between two and nine times. The chain has TRBV7-9 and TRBJ2-5; D uncertain. The CDR3 runs to 15 residues. Germline values: CDR1 SEHNR, CDR2 FQNEAQ (reference sequence). The ends were cut back, 2 bases at V and 5 bases at J, with 15 bases in the middle. The CDR3 nucleotides read TGTGCCAGCAGCTTATGGCAGCCTATTGGTGAGACCCAGTACTTC. This sequence encodes CASSLWQPIGETQYF.

The rearrangement uses TRBV10-3 and TRBJ2-2, with D possibly matching TRBD1 (6 bases). The CDR3 loop spans 13 amino acids. In germline, CDR1 is ENHRY, CDR2 SYGVKD. V lost 6 bases and J lost 7, with 12 bases in between. CDR3 sequence reads: CAIRDRGDGELFF. Here the CDR3 DNA reads TGTGCCATCAGGGACAGAGGCGACGGGGAGCTGTTTTTT.

This clonotype was seen repeatedly, ten times or more. The rearrangement links TRBV6-7 to TRBJ1-1; no definite D call. TRBV6-7 is sorted into the ORF group, with uncertain function. V was cut by 4 bases and J by 6 bases, with 9 bases left in between. This CDR3 comprises 12 residues. CDR3 DNA: TGTGCCAGCAGTTTGGCCGTCCCTGAAGCTTTCTTT. As protein: CASSLAVPEAFF.

This clonotype was found a few times. The chain is built from TRBV5-1 and TRBJ2-2; D gene unclear. Germline V gene sequence: CDR1 SGHRS, CDR2 YFSETQ. The CDR3 is 14 residues long. Between the trimmed V and J ends, which lost 0 bases and 6 bases, there was a span of 9 bases. The CDR3 nucleotides read TGCGCCAGCAGCTTGGGTCCAGAGGCCGGGGAGCTGTTTTTT. This codes for CASSLGPEAGELFF.

The chain links TRBV19 to TRBJ1-2; D may be TRBD1 (6 bases). The V end lost 9 bases, the J end lost 2 bases, and 13 bases lay between the germline ends. The CDR3 is 13 residues long. CDR1 is LNHDA and CDR2 is SQIVND in the germline V gene (reference sequence). The CDR3 nucleotides are TGTGCCAGCCACGACAGGCCCAACTATGGCTACACCTTC. It translates to CASHDRPNYGYTF. Looking up the rest from reference TRBV19 and TRBJ1-2 gives the full variable domain: DGGITQSPKYLFRKEGQNVTLSCEQNLNHDAMYWYRQDPGQGLRLIYYSQIVNDFQKGDIAEGYSVSREKKESFPLTVTSAQKNPTAFYLCASHDRPNYGYTFGSGTRLTVV.

V and J are TRBV5-1 and TRBJ2-7; 12 nucleotides align to TRBD1. The CDR3 runs 15 residues. CDR1 and CDR2 from the germline V gene are SGHRS and YFSETQ. V gave up 2 bases and J gave up 6 bases; unmatched junction bases: 6. The CDR3 loop is CASSFWGQGAGEQYF. CDR3 nucleotides: TGCGCCAGCAGCTTTTGGGGACAGGGGGCTGGCGAGCAGTACTTC.

This sequence joins TRBV6-1 and TRBJ2-1; D is undetermined. V dropped 8 bases and J dropped 3 bases, with 14 bases sitting between them. This CDR3 is built from 14 residues. The germline V gene has CDR1 MNHNS and CDR2 SASEGT. The CDR3 sequence: CASAKSISYNEQFF. CDR3 coding DNA: TGTGCCAGCGCGAAGTCCATAAGCTACAATGAGCAGTTCTTC.

At least ten counts were recorded for this clonotype. The J gene is TRBJ2-4, the V gene TRBV28, with TRBD2 identical over 12 bases. V gave up 5 bases and J gave up 0 bases; unmatched junction bases: 11. The CDR3 totals 19 residues. The germline V gene has CDR1 MDHEN and CDR2 SYDVKM. The CDR3 region is CASSRPSGRAAVAKNIQYF. The CDR3 nucleotides are TGTGCCAGCAGTCGACCTAGCGGGAGGGCCGCGGTAGCCAAAAACATTCAGTACTTC.

This clonotype showed up many times. V gene TRBV20-1 combines with J gene TRBJ2-7; weak D call: TRBD2 (6 bases). V gave up 6 bases and J gave up 0 bases, with 21 bases separating them. Germline V gives CDR1 DFQATT, CDR2 SNEGSKA (reference sequence). CDR3 length: 16 amino acids. The DNA of the CDR3 is TGCAGTGCCCTACCCACCGTTAGCGGACCCTCCTACGAGCAGTACTTC. Translated, it gives CSALPTVSGPSYEQYF.

At least ten counts were recorded for this clonotype. This chain links TRBV19 with TRBJ2-1; 8 bases match TRBD2. V was pared by 1 base and J by 1 base, with 3 bases of the junction left unmatched. Germline V gives CDR1 LNHDA, CDR2 SQIVND (reference sequence). There are 16 residues in the CDR3. CDR3 nucleotide sequence: TGTGCCAGTAGTATAGGGACTAGCCTATCCTACAATGAGCAGTTCTTC. Translating it yields CASSIGTSLSYNEQFF.

This rearrangement joins TRBV5-6 to TRBJ1-1; the D is unclear. Germline V gives CDR1 SGHDT, CDR2 YYEEEE. V lost 4 bases and J lost 0, with 13 bases in between. CDR3 length: 15 residues. The CDR3 DNA sequence: TGTGCCAGCAGCCTGAACCCGACCGTGAACACTGAAGCTTTCTTT. As protein: CASSLNPTVNTEAFF.

About this clonotype itself: This may be a read error: a much more frequent sequence differs by one nucleotide. The CDR3 nucleotides read TGTGCCAGCTCACACGGGCCAGTTAGCCACATGAACACTGAAGCTTTCTTT. Translating it yields CASSHGPVSHMNTEAFF. This chain links TRBV18 with TRBJ1-1; D unclear. Between the trimmed V and J ends, which lost 4 bases and 0 bases, there was a span of 18 bases. The germline CDR1 and CDR2 sequences are KGHSH and LQKENI. CDR3 length: 17 amino acids. The full variable domain, its missing parts supplied by reference TRBV18 and TRBJ1-1, is NAGVMQNPRHLVRRRGQEARLRCSPMKGHSHVYWYRQLPEEGLKFMVYLQKENIIDESGMPKERFSAEFPKEGPSILRIQQVVRGDSAAYFCASSHGPVSHMNTEAFFGQGTRLTVV.

This clonotype occurred many times. This rearrangement joins TRBV12-5 to TRBJ2-1; a possible D gene is TRBD1 (6 bases). The V end lost 1 base, the J end lost 2 bases, and 15 bases lay between the germline ends. This CDR3 region has 17 residues. Germline assignment: CDR1 LGHNT and CDR2 FRNRAP. The CDR3 coding sequence is TGTGCTAGTGGTTTGGACCCTACCAGGGGAACCTACAATGAGCAGTTCTTC. Translated, it gives CASGLDPTRGTYNEQFF.

The V and J genes are TRBV28 and TRBJ1-1; 8 bases line up with TRBD1. V dropped 6 bases and J dropped 3; count of bases not matched to a gene: 6. The CDR3 has 14 residues. Per germline, CDR1 MDHEN and CDR2 SYDVKM. The CDR3 DNA follows: TGTGCCAGCAGACCGGGACAGGTCGACACTGAAGCTTTCTTT. It specifies CASRPGQVDTEAFF. The full variable domain, completed using reference TRBV28 and TRBJ1-1, is DVKVTQSSRYLVKRTGEKVFLECVQDMDHENMFWYRQDPGLGLRLIYFSYDVKMKEKGDIPEGYSVSREKKERFSLILESASTNQTSMYLCASRPGQVDTEAFFGQGTRLTVV.

There are many counts of this clonotype. This chain connects TRBV18 to TRBJ2-7; D is unclear. Germline V gene data show CDR1 as KGHSH and CDR2 as LQKENI. Trimming stripped 5 bases from V and 6 bases from J, with 11 bases between. The CDR3 loop spans 12 amino acids. The CDR3, as DNA: TGTGCCAGCTCATCGAGCTCCGGCGAGCAGTACTTC. It specifies CASSSSSGEQYF.

There are many counts of this clonotype. The chain employs TRBV11-2 and TRBJ2-3; the D gene is possibly TRBD2 (5 bases). Germline V gene lookup returns CDR1 SGHAT and CDR2 FQNNGV. The CDR3 has 15 amino acids. The V end lost 1 base, the J end lost 4 bases, and 12 bases lay between the germline ends. CDR3 sequence: CASSLAIREADTQYF. Here the CDR3 DNA reads TGTGCCAGCAGCTTAGCGATCCGGGAAGCAGATACGCAGTATTTT.

The sample holds many counts of this clonotype. The CDR3 spells CSVERDTQYF. CDR3 sequence (DNA): TGCAGCGTTGAGCGGGATACGCAGTATTTT. J is TRBJ2-3 and V is TRBV29-1, with D hard to call. The V end lost 3 bases, the J end lost 6 bases, and 4 bases lay between the germline ends. The CDR3 has 10 residues. Germline CDR1 is SQVTM and CDR2 is ANQGSEA.

This clonotype was detected ten times or more. This sequence joins TRBV28 and TRBJ1-5; D is perhaps TRBD1 (5 bases). Germline assignment: CDR1 MDHEN and CDR2 SYDVKM. Trimming shortened V by 3 bases and J by 3 bases, and 12 bases separated the two germline ends. CDR3 length equals 15 residues. CDR3 sequence: CASSFIGATNQPQHF. CDR3 nucleotide sequence: TGTGCCAGCAGTTTCATAGGGGCCACCAATCAGCCCCAGCATTTT.

V usage is TRBV7-9 and J usage is TRBJ2-2; the match to TRBD1 covers 7 bases. Germline V lookup: CDR1 SEHNR, CDR2 FQNEAQ (reference sequence). J was trimmed by 4 bases and V by 5 bases; bases with no gene match: 10. This CDR3 region has 16 residues. The CDR3 coding sequence is TGTGCCAGCAGCCCACCAGGGGGTGAGTCCACCGGGGAGCTGTTTTTT. This translates into CASSPPGGESTGELFF.

The chain employs TRBV20-1 and TRBJ2-1; TRBD2 agrees at 10 bases. CDR1 is DFQATT and CDR2 is SNEGSKA in the germline V gene (reference sequence). J lost 4 bases, V lost 4 bases, and 13 bases had no gene match. The CDR3 has 17 amino acids. The CDR3 loop reads CSAKRSGRAPSYNEQFF. The CDR3 DNA is TGCAGTGCTAAGAGGAGCGGGAGGGCCCCCTCTTACAATGAGCAGTTCTTC.

The CDR3 loop is CASSPVTGAPVYEQYF. The CDR3 region has the DNA TGTGCCAGCAGTCCCGTGACTGGGGCACCCGTATACGAGCAGTACTTC. The genes are TRBV6-2 or TRBV6-3 and TRBJ2-7, with D perhaps matching TRBD1 (5 bases). Germline V gives CDR1 MNHEY, CDR2 SVGEGT. Trimming stripped 5 bases from V and 4 bases from J, with 21 bases between. This CDR3 is 16 amino acids long.